This entry concerns a single T cell receptor (beta chain). Following RNA extraction, reverse transcription yielded cDNA that acted as the sequencing template. Libraries were prepared by immunoSEQ multiplex PCR; TCRdb keeps only in-frame clonotypes and omits some of them. Of over 150,000 clones in the sample, 55% to 70% are singletons; the top ten hold roughly 0.71%. Treatment noted: oral pan-JAK inhibitor, 5-10 mg twice daily. This entry belongs to a study of CD8+ T cells in alopecia areata. The germline gives CDR1 SGHDN, CDR2 FVKESK. Trimming stripped 4 bases from V and 4 bases from J, with 10 bases between. This CDR3 is built from 13 residues.

The material was CD4+ T cells sorted from blood, obtained at week 4, from a patient treated with tofacitinib. This chain connects TRBV14 to TRBJ1-2; D not resolved. The sequence derives from a human donor with alopecia areata. The CDR3 protein is CASSRPGTYGYTF. CDR3 DNA sequence: TGTGCCAGCAGCCGCCCGGGTACCTATGGCTACACCTTC.